This TCR beta chain was documented in a study of OX40 agonist ivuxolimab in advanced cancers. Study in general: Melanoma, hepatocellular carcinoma, head and neck or renal cell cancer occurred in dose-escalation patients. Regarding the study as a whole: Circulating CD4+ and CD8+ T cells showed clonal expansion by week 6 at 0.1 to 3.0 mg/kg.

This CDR3 region has 15 residues. The germline CDR1 and CDR2 sequences are GTSNPN and SVGIG (reference sequence). Between the trimmed V and J ends, which lost 0 bases and 3 bases, there was a span of 12 bases. Worth noting for this clone: Its antigen remains unidentified.

Profiled with immunoSEQ multiplex PCR; TCRdb holds only in-frame clones, not every one. There are 21,000 or so clones in the sample; 70% to 85% occur only once, and around 29% lies in the top ten. The sequencing used CD4+ or CD8+ T cells sorted from blood, collected in a trial of the OX40 agonist ivuxolimab. This sequence was found in an adult with an advanced solid tumor such as melanoma, head and neck, liver or kidney cancer. This chain links TRBV30 with TRBJ1-3, with D perhaps matching TRBD1 (6 bases). CDR3 DNA sequence: TGTGCCTGGAGTGTTGGGGGGGCGAATGGAAACACCATATATTTT. Translating it yields CAWSVGGANGNTIYF.